One sample yielded the 8 T cell receptor beta chains listed below, sequenced in a study of blood T cells in healthy people across ages. A second PCR of about 7 to 12 cycles used a sample-barcoded 5' primer and a J-beta primer mix. One entry per CDR3 protein results from TCRdb running MiXCR on the 5' RACE reads. The sample has 600,000 or so distinct CDR3 sequences; about 30% are singletons. Input material: blood. The receptors were sampled from a woman older than 75 in good health.

As concerns this clonotype: A much larger clone lies a single base off, so this may be a read error. J is TRBJ2-1 and V is TRBV20-1; D gene unclear. The germline V gene encodes CDR1 DFQATT and CDR2 SNEGSKA (reference sequence). The CDR3 has 13 amino acids. V was shortened by 3 bases and J by 10 bases, with 16 bases between the two germline ends. This CDR3 is CSASDRVSYEQFF. In nucleotides, the CDR3 is TGCAGTGCTAGCGATAGGGTGTCCTACGAGCAGTTCTTC.

This chain joins TRBV6-5 and TRBJ1-1; 8 positions agree with TRBD1. This CDR3 has 16 residues. J lost 0 bases, V lost 6 bases, and 9 bases had no gene match. Germline lookup yields CDR1 MNHEY and CDR2 SVGAGI. In DNA form, the CDR3 reads TGTGCCAGCAGGCTCGGACAGGGTCCCATGAACACTGAAGCTTTCTTT. This codes for CASRLGQGPMNTEAFF.

This clonotype was seen ten or more times. J is TRBJ2-7 and V is TRBV28, with D tentatively TRBD2 (5 bases). The germline gives CDR1 MDHEN, CDR2 SYDVKM. V shed 5 bases and J shed 6 bases, with 14 bases lying between them. The CDR3 covers 13 residues. The CDR3 DNA reads as TGTGCCAGCAGTCCTCGGATCGAGGGCGAGCAGTACTTC. Translation: CASSPRIEGEQYF.

This clonotype came up many times. The chain joins TRBV7-8 to TRBJ1-6; TRBD1 matches at 9 bases. Germline V lookup: CDR1 SGHVS, CDR2 FQNEAQ. The V gene end was trimmed by 2 bases and the J gene end by 10 bases; junction bases not matched to a gene: 9. The CDR3 runs to 16 residues. The CDR3 region is CASSLSPGQGNSPLHF. The DNA of the CDR3 is TGTGCCAGCAGCTTAAGCCCGGGACAGGGTAACTCACCCCTCCACTTT.

The table lists this clonotype with a few counts. A much larger clone differs by one base, so this may be a read error. The chain couples TRBV5-1 to TRBJ2-1; the D gene could be TRBD1 or TRBD2 (5 bases each). The CDR3 consists of 15 residues. Germline V gene data show CDR1 as SGHRS and CDR2 as YFSETQ. The CDR3 DNA sequence: TGCGCCAGCAGCCTTGGGACCAATTTATACAATAAGCAGTTCTTC. Translated, it gives CASSLGTNLYNKQFF. Variable domain in full (rest from reference TRBV5-1 and TRBJ2-1): KAGVTQTPRYLIKTRGQQVTLSCSPISGHRSVSWYQQTPGQGLQFLFEYFSETQRNKGNFPGRFSGRQFSNSRSEMNVSTLELGDSALYLCASSLGTNLYNKQFFGPGTRLTVL.

V usage is TRBV6-1 and J usage is TRBJ2-2, with TRBD2 as a possible D gene (7 bases). V was shortened by 7 bases and J by 1 base, with 16 bases between the two germline ends. CDR1 MNHNS and CDR2 SASEGT come from the germline V gene. This CDR3 is built from 16 residues. The CDR3 sequence is CASTLEGGRNTGELFF. DNA for the CDR3: TGTGCCAGCACCCTAGAGGGGGGGCGGAACACCGGGGAGCTGTTTTTT.

Of note for this clonotype: A much larger clone is a single base away; this may be a read error. The chain employs TRBV7-9 and TRBJ1-4; D gene ambiguous. Trimming pared 3 bases from V and 0 bases from J, leaving 8 bases between. The CDR3 runs 15 residues. Germline lookup yields CDR1 SEHNR and CDR2 FQNEAQ (reference sequence). CDR3 DNA: TGTGCCAGCAGCTTTGACGAAACAACTAATGAAAAACTGTTTTTT. Its protein product is CASSFDETTNEKLFF.

This clonotype was observed a few times. A clone one base away is much larger, so this may be a read error. The chain joins TRBV29-1 to TRBJ2-3; 7 bases are shared with TRBD2. V gave up 6 bases and J gave up 1 base; unmatched junction bases: 7. The CDR3 covers 14 residues. The germline V gene encodes CDR1 SQVTM and CDR2 ANQGSEA. The CDR3 coding sequence is TGCAGCGTCCAAACTACTAGCGGCACAGATACGCAGTATTTT. Amino acids: CSVQTTSGTDTQYF.